This TCR beta chain was sequenced during a study of cytotoxic CD8 clonotypes in ibrutinib-treated CLL. For the study at large: Median treatment time before response sampling was around twelve months, range 6 to 36. Whole-study results and caveats: The public clonotypes identified were infrequent and showed contraction or stability on treatment. Baseline clonality, above age-matched healthy donor levels, tracked circulating CD8+ T-cell counts.

Germline-derived CDR1 and CDR2 are SGHTA and FQGTGA. With 5 bases removed from V and 0 bases from J, the gap between germline ends came to 20 bases. There are 19 residues in the CDR3. This clone appeared once. Its antigen remains unknown. Deep sequencing aimed at 1 in 200,000 to 1 in 1 million T cells' resolution. This table comes from immunoSEQ multiplex PCR, and its TCRdb copy is limited to in-frame clones, with some not included. The table includes tens of thousands of clones, about 86% detected once. This receptor was obtained from a human donor with chronic lymphocytic leukemia. The material was PBMCs, obtained before ibrutinib treatment. V and J are TRBV7-3 and TRBJ2-6, with D possibly being TRBD2 (6 bases). CDR3 in DNA: TGTGCCAGCAGCCCGATCGGGGCGGGACTTATCTCTGGGGCCAACGTCCTGACTTTC. Translation gives CASSPIGAGLISGANVLTF.